What follows are 25 T cell receptor beta chains derived from one specimen sequenced in a study of PD-L1 blockade in urothelial cancer (dated by TCRdb to about 2017). Library creation used the immunoSEQ multiplex PCR assay. What TCRdb holds here is the immuneACCESS table cut down to in-frame rearrangements. Part of the clones is not present; checked against another copy, under half of the missing clones reflect an unresolved V gene, and the others are unexplained. The sample has approximately 100,000 clones on record, over 75% of them singletons. The ten most abundant clones make up 2% to 3% of the sample. Sequenced here: PBMCs, sampled around atezolizumab (anti-PD-L1) treatment. The receptors here all came from a man over 45 with urothelial cancer.

The DNA for the CDR3 is TGTGCCAGCAGCCCCCCGGGACTAGCAGCCGAGCAGTACTTC. Amino acid sequence: CASSPPGLAAEQYF. The rearrangement joins TRBV5-4 to TRBJ2-7; 9 bases align to TRBD2. J gave up 6 bases and V 4 bases, and 8 bases lay outside the gene matches. The germline CDR1 and CDR2 sequences are SGHNT and YYREEE (reference sequence). The CDR3 spans 14 residues.

The chain links TRBV28 to TRBJ2-7, with TRBD1 identical over 9 bases. Trimming at V came to 6 bases and at J to 5 bases, leaving 5 bases not matched to a gene. From germline, CDR1 is MDHEN and CDR2 SYDVKM. The CDR3 consists of 13 residues. The DNA of the CDR3 is TGTGCCAGCAGGGTTACAGGGGGCCACGAGCAGTACTTC. Its translation is CASRVTGGHEQYF.

The chain is built from TRBV28 and TRBJ1-2; 12 bases are shared with TRBD1. The CDR3 loop spans 15 amino acids. From germline, CDR1 is MDHEN and CDR2 SYDVKM. J gave up 7 bases and V 5 bases, and 8 bases lay outside the gene matches. CDR3 sequence reads: CASSATGQGAVGYTF. As DNA, the CDR3 is TGTGCCAGCAGTGCTACGGGACAGGGGGCTGTTGGCTACACCTTC.

This clone was seen a single time. In nucleotides, the CDR3 is TGTGCCAGCAGAACACAGGGTGATACGCAGTATTTT. Protein product: CASRTQGDTQYF. The genes are TRBV28 and TRBJ2-3, with D possibly being TRBD1 (6 bases). Germline lookup yields CDR1 MDHEN and CDR2 SYDVKM. Deletions cut 6 bases from V and 6 bases from J, with 10 bases between. The CDR3 loop spans 12 amino acids.

This chain connects TRBV7-8 to TRBJ2-7; TRBD2 aligns across 9 bases. V was pared by 1 base and J by 6 bases, with 10 bases of the junction left unmatched. There are 16 residues in the CDR3. Germline CDR1 is SGHVS and CDR2 is FQNEAQ. Here the CDR3 DNA reads TGTGCCAGCAGCTTAGGTTTCCTAGCGGGACCAGGCGAGCAGTACTTC. Translating gives CASSLGFLAGPGEQYF.

This rearrangement joins TRBV30 to TRBJ2-2; weak D call: TRBD2 (5 bases). The CDR3 is 15 amino acids. Germline loops: CDR1 GTSNPN, CDR2 SVGIG (reference sequence). V gave up 4 bases and J gave up 1 base, with 13 bases separating them. The CDR3 here is CAWKYGLQNTGELFF. In DNA, the CDR3 is TGTGCCTGGAAATACGGACTTCAGAACACCGGGGAGCTGTTTTTT. The variable domain in full, with the rest retrieved from reference TRBV30 and TRBJ2-2, is SQTIHQWPATLVQPVGSPLSLECTVEGTSNPNLYWYRQAAGRGLQLLFYSVGIGQISSEVPQNLSASRPQDRQFILSSKKLLLSDSGFYLCAWKYGLQNTGELFFGEGSRLTVL.

The chain is built from TRBV30 and TRBJ1-6; 10 bases fit TRBD1. The CDR3 extends over 15 amino acids. Germline CDR1 is GTSNPN and CDR2 is SVGIG (reference sequence). The junction had 5 bases not matched to a gene; V was cut back by 4 bases and J by 5 bases. The CDR3 is CAWKTDRGNNSPLHF. CDR3 nucleotides: TGTGCCTGGAAAACGGACAGGGGGAATAATTCACCCCTCCACTTT.

The chain couples TRBV2 to TRBJ1-1; TRBD1 is a possible D gene (5 bases). Between the trimmed V and J ends, which lost 6 bases and 0 bases, there was a span of 14 bases. The germline V gene encodes CDR1 SNHLY and CDR2 FYNNEI. This CDR3 spans 15 amino acids. The CDR3 nucleotides are TGTGCCAGCAGGGGGGGACTCTATATGAACACTGAAGCTTTCTTT. Its translation: CASRGGLYMNTEAFF. The full variable domain, with the rest looked up from reference TRBV2 and TRBJ1-1, is EPEVTQTPSHQVTQMGQEVILRCVPISNHLYFYWYRQILGQKVEFLVSFYNNEISEKSEIFDDQFSVERPDGSNFTLKIRSTKLEDSAMYFCASRGGLYMNTEAFFGQGTRLTVV.

The chain is built from TRBV19 and TRBJ2-1; a possible D gene is TRBD2 (6 bases). CDR3 size: 15 residues. The germline gives CDR1 LNHDA, CDR2 SQIVND (reference sequence). Trimming cost V 3 bases and J 9 bases, with 18 bases left between them. The CDR3 reads CASSIADLSGSEQFF. The CDR3 nucleotides are TGTGCCAGTAGTATTGCGGATCTCTCCGGGAGTGAGCAGTTCTTC.

The chain couples TRBV7-3 to TRBJ2-5; tentatively, D is TRBD1 (6 bases). The germline CDR1 and CDR2 sequences are SGHTA and FQGTGA. This CDR3 spans 15 amino acids. Trimming pared 5 bases from V and 2 bases from J, leaving 15 bases between. The DNA for the CDR3 is TGTGCCAGCAGCCTTCAGACAGGCCCGCAAGAGACCCAGTACTTC. This sequence encodes CASSLQTGPQETQYF.

J is TRBJ1-6 and V is TRBV5-1; no reliable D call. V lost 1 base, J lost 5 bases, and 13 bases lay in between. Germline lookup yields CDR1 SGHRS and CDR2 YFSETQ. The CDR3 extends over 16 amino acids. This CDR3 is CASSLSPTPDNSPLHF. The DNA of the CDR3 is TGCGCCAGCAGCTTGTCTCCTACTCCCGATAATTCACCCCTCCACTTT.

The chain couples TRBV6-1 to TRBJ1-5, with D unresolved. In germline, CDR1 is MNHNS, CDR2 SASEGT. Trimming shortened V by 3 bases and J by 6 bases, and 15 bases separated the two germline ends. The CDR3 extends over 15 amino acids. The CDR3 DNA sequence: TGTGCCAGCAGTGATCCCGGGGAGTTAGGTCAGCCCCAGCATTTT. Translation gives CASSDPGELGQPQHF.

The chain has TRBV7-3 and TRBJ2-2, with 13 positions matching TRBD2. The CDR3 length is 16 residues. Germline V CDR1 and CDR2: SGHTA, FQGTGA. The J segment lost 7 bases and the V segment lost 4 bases, leaving 6 bases of the junction unmatched. CDR3 coding DNA: TGTGCCAGCAGCTCGAGGACTAGCGGGAGCGGCGGGGAGCTGTTTTTT. The encoded protein is CASSSRTSGSGGELFF.

The V gene is TRBV6-5, the J gene TRBJ1-6; D possibly corresponds to TRBD1 (6 bases). The CDR3 sequence is 15 residues long. V lost 0 bases and J lost 5, with 8 bases in between. Germline assignment: CDR1 MNHEY and CDR2 SVGAGI. The CDR3: CASSYSGTNNSPLHF. The CDR3 DNA is TGTGCCAGCAGTTACTCTGGGACAAATAATTCACCCCTCCACTTT.

CDR3 coding DNA: TGTGCCAGTAGTATGAACCGACGGACTTACTACGAGCAGTACTTC. The encoded protein is CASSMNRRTYYEQYF. V usage is TRBV19 and J usage is TRBJ2-7, with D possibly TRBD2 on 5 matching bases. CDR3 length: 15 amino acids. The V end was cut by 3 bases, the J end by 3 bases, with 15 bases between. The germline V gene has CDR1 LNHDA and CDR2 SQIVND (reference sequence).

This chain links TRBV12-2 with TRBJ2-5; the DNA was not used to check the table's D call, TRBD2. TRBV12-2 is described as a pseudogene. The CDR3 runs 16 residues. Written as DNA, the CDR3 is TGTGCAAGTCGCTTAGTTTGTACGGAGTACCAAGAGACCCAGTACTTC. Translation gives CASRLVCTEYQETQYF.

This sequence joins TRBV13 and TRBJ2-5; D gene uncertain. The DNA end favors TRBJ2-7, so the J call may be wrong. CDR3 length equals 12 residues. Germline CDR1 is PRHDT and CDR2 is FYEKMQ (reference sequence). The CDR3 sequence is CASSLGDYEQYF. DNA for the CDR3: TGTGCCAGCAGCTTAGGGGACTACGAGCAGTACTTC.

This chain links TRBV6-5 with TRBJ2-7, with 10 bases matching TRBD2. V trimming: 6 bases; J trimming: 2 bases; junction bases outside the gene matches: 4. The CDR3 is 14 amino acids. CDR1 MNHEY and CDR2 SVGAGI come from the germline V gene. The chain's CDR3 is CASRLAGPPYEQYF. The CDR3 bases are TGTGCCAGCAGACTAGCGGGACCCCCCTACGAGCAGTACTTC.

This clone was picked up a small number of times. The chain carries TRBV27 and TRBJ2-7, with unresolved D. The CDR3 runs 8 residues. The germline gives CDR1 MNHEY, CDR2 SMNVEV (reference sequence). V lost 4 bases and J 10 bases, leaving 2 bases between the germline ends. For the CDR3, the DNA is TGTGCCAGCAGTTCACAGTACTTC. Its protein product is CASSSQYF.

V is TRBV7-2 and J is TRBJ1-6; D is undetermined. This CDR3 contains 12 residues. The V gene lost 8 bases and the J gene lost 10 bases, with 12 bases spanning the gap. Germline V gives CDR1 SGHTA, CDR2 FQGNSA. The CDR3 sequence is CASASRASPLHF. CDR3 sequence (DNA): TGTGCCAGCGCTTCGCGTGCGTCACCCCTCCACTTT. Full variable domain (remainder filled in from reference TRBV7-2 and TRBJ1-6): GAGVSQSPSNKVTEKGKDVELRCDPISGHTALYWYRQSLGQGLEFLIYFQGNSAPDKSGLPSDRFSAERTGGSVSTLTIQRTQQEDSAVYLCASASRASPLHFGNGTRLTVT.

This rearrangement joins TRBV18 to TRBJ1-5, with 10 nucleotides matching TRBD1. The length of the CDR3 is 14 residues. Germline V gives CDR1 KGHSH, CDR2 LQKENI. The junction had 4 bases not matched to a gene; V was cut back by 4 bases and J by 7 bases. CDR3 sequence reads: CASSQGQGHQPQHF. DNA of the CDR3: TGTGCCAGCTCACAGGGACAGGGGCACCAGCCCCAGCATTTT.

The chain is built from TRBV14 and TRBJ1-2; 7 nucleotides align to TRBD1. Germline V gene data show CDR1 as SGHDN and CDR2 as FVKESK. V lost 4 bases and J lost 2; bases outside the gene matches: 13. The CDR3 loop spans 17 amino acids. The CDR3 loop reads CASSRFRQGISNYGYTF. CDR3 DNA: TGTGCCAGCAGCCGCTTCAGACAGGGAATATCGAACTATGGCTACACCTTC. Using reference TRBV14 and TRBJ1-2 for the parts outside the CDR3, the full variable domain is EAGVTQFPSHSVIEKGQTVTLRCDPISGHDNLYWYRRVMGKEIKFLLHFVKESKQDESGMPNNRFLAERTGGTYSTLKVQPAELEDSGVYFCASSRFRQGISNYGYTFGSGTRLTVV.

The V and J genes are TRBV10-2 and TRBJ2-1, with 10 bases matching TRBD2. The CDR3 loop spans 14 amino acids. J lost 8 bases, V lost 3 bases, and 4 bases had no gene match. Per germline, CDR1 WSHSY and CDR2 SAAADI. CDR3 in amino acids: CASSDSGRAHEQFF. As DNA, the CDR3 is TGCGCCAGCAGTGACAGCGGGAGGGCCCATGAGCAGTTCTTC.

This clone has only one observation. The chain couples TRBV28 to TRBJ1-2; TRBD1 matches at 10 bases. This CDR3 has 13 residues. V lost 4 bases to trimming and J lost 6 bases; unmatched junction nucleotides: 2. Germline CDR1 MDHEN, CDR2 SYDVKM. The DNA of the CDR3 is TGTGCCAGCAGTTCCGGGACAGGGGATGGCTACACCTTC. It is translated as CASSSGTGDGYTF.

V is TRBV29-1 and J is TRBJ2-7, with 9 positions matching TRBD1. This CDR3 spans 15 amino acids. V was pared by 7 bases and J by 5 bases, with 15 bases of the junction left unmatched. CDR1 is SQVTM and CDR2 is ANQGSEA in the germline V gene. Written as DNA, the CDR3 is TGCAGCGCCCAAGGCGGTGGGACAGGGAGCGACGAGCAGTACTTC. It codes for CSAQGGGTGSDEQYF.